At least ten counts were recorded for the clone carrying this TCR beta chain. TCRdb re-called the 5' RACE reads with MiXCR, one entry per CDR3 protein. This sample yields approximately 3,000 distinct CDR3 sequences, of which approximately 12% are seen a single time; less than 40% belongs to the top ten. CDR3 length equals 15 residues. V lost 5 bases, J lost 5 bases, and 18 bases lay in between. Germline CDR1 MNHEY, CDR2 SVGAGI. Time point defined: sample taken at primary tumor resection. Material for sequencing was whole RNA from tumor, nontumor lung or frozen PBMC, left unsorted. The cohort: 70 to 75 early-stage, untreated non-small cell lung cancer patients. This specimen comes from a study of spatial heterogeneity in lung cancer.

The sequences come from normal lung tissue next to the tumor, collected at surgery. V gene TRBV6-5 combines with J gene TRBJ2-5; D might be TRBD2 (6 bases). This TCR came from a male donor with early-stage non-small cell lung cancer. The CDR3 reads CASSPPAGHGETQYF. DNA for the CDR3: TGTGCCAGCAGTCCTCCCGCGGGGCACGGGGAGACCCAGTACTTC.